These 27 T cell receptor beta chains were sequenced from one sample in a study of blood T cell repertoires in COVID-19. The protocol was immunoSEQ multiplex PCR, while the TCRdb copy is restricted to in-frame clones and leaves out a portion. Altogether 95,000 to 110,000 clones are present, 70% to 90% being singletons, with the ten largest covering about 3%. What was sequenced was peripheral blood. The receptor set was obtained from a human donor in a cohort sampled during active COVID-19.

In its sample, this clone was seen once. This chain links TRBV28 with TRBJ1-4; D remains unclear. V lost 8 bases to trimming and J lost 7 bases, with 11 bases between them. Germline V gene data show CDR1 as MDHEN and CDR2 as SYDVKM. The CDR3 length is 12 residues. CDR3 coding DNA: TGTGCCAGCCGGAGGGCCGGTGAAAAACTGTTTTTT. Residues: CASRRAGEKLFF.

The rearrangement links TRBV7-9 to TRBJ2-7; no clear D. Trimming removed 0 bases from V and 4 bases from J, with 4 bases in between. The CDR3 consists of 12 residues. CDR1 is SEHNR and CDR2 is FQNEAQ in the germline V gene (reference sequence). The CDR3 is CASSLARYEQYF. The DNA for the CDR3 is TGTGCCAGCAGCTTAGCTCGGTACGAGCAGTACTTC.

This chain connects TRBV25-1 to TRBJ2-6; 11 bases are shared with TRBD2. The junction had 3 bases not matched to a gene; V was cut back by 3 bases and J by 5 bases. The CDR3 is 16 residues long. Per the germline V gene, CDR1 is MGHDK and CDR2 is SYGVNS. CDR3 sequence (DNA): TGTGCCAGCAGTGAGACTAGCGGGACCTGGGCCAACGTCCTGACTTTC. It is translated as CASSETSGTWANVLTF.

V and J are TRBV7-6 and TRBJ2-6; possibly TRBD1 for D (6 bases). V lost 1 base, J lost 3 bases, and 16 bases lay in between. The CDR3 covers 18 residues. Germline CDR1 and CDR2: SGHVS and FNYEAQ. The CDR3 DNA reads as TGTGCCAGCAGCTTAGTGGCAGGGGAAGGTGGTGGGGCCAACGTCCTGACTTTC. This translates into CASSLVAGEGGGANVLTF.

V is TRBV6-5 and J is TRBJ2-1, with unresolved D. The germline V gene has CDR1 MNHEY and CDR2 SVGAGI. Trimming cost V 0 bases and J 8 bases, with 11 bases left between them. The CDR3 spans 14 residues. The CDR3, as DNA: TGTGCCAGCAGTTACTCGAGGCACGGCGATGAGCAGTTCTTC. This sequence encodes CASSYSRHGDEQFF.

The chain joins TRBV5-1 to TRBJ1-6; 7 nucleotides line up with TRBD1. Germline assignment: CDR1 SGHRS and CDR2 YFSETQ. The length of the CDR3 is 15 residues. Germline trimming cut 6 bases from V and 7 bases from J; bases unmatched to any gene: 10. The CDR3 DNA is TGCGCCAGCAACGATGGACAGGCTATAAATTCACCCCTCCACTTT. Its protein product is CASNDGQAINSPLHF. Filled out from reference TRBV5-1 and TRBJ1-6, the complete variable domain reads KAGVTQTPRYLIKTRGQQVTLSCSPISGHRSVSWYQQTPGQGLQFLFEYFSETQRNKGNFPGRFSGRQFSNSRSEMNVSTLELGDSALYLCASNDGQAINSPLHFGNGTRLTVT.

The CDR3 sequence is CASSESFGETQYF. The CDR3 DNA sequence: TGCGCCAGCAGTGAGTCGTTCGGGGAGACCCAGTACTTC. V gene TRBV10-1 combines with J gene TRBJ2-5; no reliable D call. The CDR3 runs to 13 residues. V was pared by 0 bases and J by 5 bases, with 7 bases between. The germline CDR1 and CDR2 sequences are WNHNN and SYGVQD (reference sequence).

The rearrangement joins TRBV5-1 to TRBJ1-5, with 9 bases identical to TRBD1. Germline CDR1 and CDR2: SGHRS and YFSETQ. This CDR3 is built from 15 residues. V trimming: 0 bases; J trimming: 3 bases; junction bases outside the gene matches: 1. This CDR3 reads CASSLGQGDNQPQHF. The CDR3 bases are TGCGCCAGCAGCTTGGGACAGGGGGACAATCAGCCCCAGCATTTT.

This clone was detected only a few times. V usage is TRBV28 and J usage is TRBJ2-7, with TRBD1 matching over 8 bases. The CDR3 runs to 15 residues. Trimming cost V 4 bases and J 6 bases; bases outside gene matches: 11. Germline V CDR1 and CDR2: MDHEN, SYDVKM. CDR3 loop: CASSSTGGLPLEQYF. The CDR3 DNA is TGTGCCAGCAGTTCTACAGGGGGTCTGCCGCTCGAGCAGTACTTC.

The CDR3 loop is CASSFVRDRGRDTQYF. DNA for the CDR3: TGTGCCAGCAGCTTTGTCCGGGACAGGGGGCGGGATACGCAGTATTTT. The V and J genes are TRBV7-2 and TRBJ2-3; 12 bases map to TRBD1. The CDR3 has 16 residues. J gave up 6 bases and V 3 bases, and 7 bases lay outside the gene matches. The germline gives CDR1 SGHTA, CDR2 FQGNSA.

This chain connects TRBV7-2 to TRBJ2-3; the match to TRBD1 covers 10 bases. The V and J ends lost 4 bases and 2 bases, in that order; junction bases with no gene match: 3. The germline CDR1 and CDR2 sequences are SGHTA and FQGNSA. There are 15 residues in the CDR3. CDR3 sequence: CASSSDRGFTDTQYF. For the CDR3, the DNA is TGTGCCAGCAGCTCGGACAGGGGGTTCACAGATACGCAGTATTTT.

The chain recombines TRBV7-9 with TRBJ1-2; D is ambiguous. Trimming stripped 3 bases from V and 0 bases from J, with 5 bases between. This CDR3 comprises 13 residues. The germline gives CDR1 SEHNR, CDR2 FQNEAQ (reference sequence). CDR3 loop: CASSFNTNYGYTF. CDR3 sequence (DNA): TGTGCCAGCAGCTTTAATACTAACTATGGCTACACCTTC.

This chain uses TRBV6-2 or TRBV6-3 with TRBJ2-3, with 9 bases fitting TRBD2. Germline V gene sequence: CDR1 MNHEY, CDR2 SVGEGT. This CDR3 spans 17 amino acids. Losses at the gene ends were 0 bases for V and 5 bases for J; bases not matched to a gene: 9. CDR3 sequence: CASSYSEVAGVRDTQYF. CDR3 DNA: TGTGCCAGCAGTTACTCGGAAGTAGCGGGAGTAAGAGATACGCAGTATTTT.

The rearrangement joins TRBV7-8 to TRBJ1-2; tentative D call: TRBD1 (6 bases). The germline V gene has CDR1 SGHVS and CDR2 FQNEAQ. The V end was cut by 7 bases, the J end by 4 bases, with 16 bases between. The CDR3 runs 14 residues. This CDR3 reads CASTNAGRGYGYTF. CDR3 DNA: TGTGCCAGCACTAACGCGGGCAGGGGCTATGGCTACACCTTC.

This sequence joins TRBV5-1 and TRBJ2-5; possible D gene TRBD2, 5 bases. The germline V gene has CDR1 SGHRS and CDR2 YFSETQ. This CDR3 contains 13 residues. V was cut by 4 bases and J by 5 bases, with 12 bases left in between. The CDR3 region is CASSPLGGETQYF. CDR3 coding DNA: TGCGCCAGCAGCCCCCTCGGCGGGGAGACCCAGTACTTC.

This chain uses TRBV18 with TRBJ1-1; TRBD1 agrees at 7 bases. CDR3 length: 16 residues. J was trimmed by 3 bases and V by 3 bases; bases with no gene match: 10. The germline V gene has CDR1 KGHSH and CDR2 LQKENI. The CDR3 here is CASSPVDRVYDTEAFF. The CDR3 DNA reads TGTGCCAGCTCACCGGTAGACAGGGTATATGACACTGAAGCTTTCTTT.

A few counts support this clone. The chain links TRBV5-6 to TRBJ1-5; 9 bases align to TRBD1. The CDR3 is 14 amino acids. Per germline, CDR1 SGHDT and CDR2 YYEEEE. The J segment lost 4 bases and the V segment lost 4 bases, leaving 3 bases of the junction unmatched. CDR3 amino acids: CASSKDRGNQPQHF. The CDR3 nucleotides read TGTGCCAGCAGCAAAGACAGGGGGAATCAGCCCCAGCATTTT.

This clone appeared once. The gene calls are TRBV30 and TRBJ1-4; the match to TRBD1 covers 7 bases. Germline CDR1 GTSNPN, CDR2 SVGIG (reference sequence). Losses at the gene ends were 0 bases for V and 7 bases for J; bases not matched to a gene: 14. The CDR3 has 17 amino acids. The CDR3 sequence is CAWSVGAGGNLGEKLFF. CDR3 DNA sequence: TGTGCCTGGAGTGTCGGGGCAGGGGGGAATTTGGGTGAAAAACTGTTTTTT.

The V call is TRBV29-1, the J call TRBJ1-4; 9 bases agree with TRBD1. The germline V gene encodes CDR1 SQVTM and CDR2 ANQGSEA. This CDR3 contains 15 residues. With V trimmed by 7 bases and J by 7 bases, 13 bases remained unmatched. CDR3 sequence reads: CSACGDREFGEKLFF. CDR3 nucleotides: TGCAGCGCCTGTGGGGACAGGGAATTCGGTGAAAAACTGTTTTTT.

This chain connects TRBV11-2 to TRBJ1-1, with D perhaps matching TRBD1 (5 bases). V was clipped by 6 bases and J by 3 bases, with 17 bases between them. Germline V gene sequence: CDR1 SGHAT, CDR2 FQNNGV. CDR3 length: 15 amino acids. The CDR3 region has the DNA TGTGCCAGCAGGACAATACGGGGGAGAGACACTGAAGCTTTCTTT. This translates into CASRTIRGRDTEAFF.

The gene calls are TRBV2 and TRBJ2-5, with 12 bases fitting TRBD2. CDR3 size: 14 residues. CDR1 is SNHLY and CDR2 is FYNNEI in the germline V gene. The junction had 2 bases not matched to a gene; V was cut back by 6 bases and J by 3 bases. The CDR3 sequence: CASRTSGGKETQYF. The CDR3, as DNA: TGTGCCAGCAGGACTAGCGGGGGTAAAGAGACCCAGTACTTC. Together with reference TRBV2 and TRBJ2-5, the CDR3 gives the full variable domain: EPEVTQTPSHQVTQMGQEVILRCVPISNHLYFYWYRQILGQKVEFLVSFYNNEISEKSEIFDDQFSVERPDGSNFTLKIRSTKLEDSAMYFCASRTSGGKETQYFGPGTRLLVL.

J is TRBJ1-1 and V is TRBV5-6; the D is unclear. This CDR3 spans 15 amino acids. CDR1 SGHDT and CDR2 YYEEEE come from the germline V gene. V lost 4 bases and J lost 4, with 17 bases in between. The CDR3 nucleotides read TGTGCCAGCAGCCCGGGCGGGGTCCTGGGCACTGAAGCTTTCTTT. Amino acids: CASSPGGVLGTEAFF.

This sequence joins TRBV5-8 and TRBJ1-2; D not certain. Between the trimmed V and J ends, which lost 4 bases and 0 bases, there was a span of 4 bases. Germline assignment: CDR1 SGHTS and CDR2 YDEGEE. The CDR3 is 12 residues long. The CDR3 loop reads CASSRSNYGYTF. CDR3 DNA: TGTGCCAGCAGCCGGTCTAACTATGGCTACACCTTC.

The chain has TRBV5-1 and TRBJ1-1; D not certain. The CDR3 runs 14 residues. CDR1 is SGHRS and CDR2 is YFSETQ in the germline V gene. V was shortened by 4 bases and J by 6 bases, with 16 bases between the two germline ends. This CDR3 reads CASSPSLSGPEAFF. CDR3 in DNA: TGCGCCAGCAGCCCGAGCCTCAGCGGGCCTGAAGCTTTCTTT.

The V gene is TRBV5-4, the J gene TRBJ2-4, with D maybe TRBD2 (6 bases). The V end was cut by 2 bases, the J end by 1 base, with 10 bases between. CDR1 is SGHNT, CDR2 YYREEE, per germline (reference sequence). This CDR3 comprises 15 residues. The CDR3 sequence is CASSFSGRAKNIQYF. CDR3 DNA: TGTGCCAGCAGCTTCAGTGGGAGGGCCAAAAACATTCAGTACTTC.

This clone appeared once. The V and J genes are TRBV12-3 or TRBV12-4 and TRBJ2-7; the D gene is possibly TRBD2 (5 bases). V was trimmed by 6 bases and J by 4 bases, leaving 13 bases between them. This CDR3 region has 13 residues. The DNA of the CDR3 is TGTGCCAGCAGCGTCGGGGAATCATACGAGCAGTACTTC. It specifies CASSVGESYEQYF.

CDR3 sequence (DNA): TGCGCCAGCAGCTTGGGACAGGCCCAGCTCTATGGCTACACCTTC. Encoded protein: CASSLGQAQLYGYTF. The chain combines TRBV5-1 with TRBJ1-2; weak D call: TRBD1 (6 bases). The germline CDR1 and CDR2 sequences are SGHRS and YFSETQ. CDR3 size: 15 residues. With 0 bases removed from V and 4 bases from J, the gap between germline ends came to 13 bases.